This T cell receptor beta chain was recovered during a study of blood T cell repertoires in COVID-19. Across the study: The cDNA or gDNA used as material had been derived from T cells, B-cell-depleted T cells, or PBMCs.

Germline trimming cut 3 bases from V and 10 bases from J; bases unmatched to any gene: 3. Germline loops: CDR1 DFQATT, CDR2 SNEGSKA (reference sequence). CDR3 length: 11 amino acids. As originally analysed: Amplified reference gene primers provided the basis for estimating nucleated cell counts. Method: immunoSEQ multiplex PCR; TCRdb's copy keeps in-frame clones and lacks some. V and J calls plus clone size are reproduced from that table; the DNA served to infer D and trimming. The table has about 70,000 clones, 65% to 90% seen once; the top ten hold 2.5% to 3%. The sample taken for sequencing was peripheral blood. This chain uses TRBV20-1 with TRBJ2-1; 7 nucleotides match TRBD2. This TCR derives from a man of 80 years or more with acute or convalescent COVID-19. The chain's CDR3 is CSASEGLEQFF. The CDR3 region has the DNA TGCAGTGCTAGTGAGGGACTAGAGCAGTTCTTC.